The following is a T cell receptor (beta chain) sequence with its context. Here immunoSEQ multiplex PCR was the method, and the copy in TCRdb shows in-frame clones only, minus some. The sample includes more than 30,000 clones, roughly nine tenths seen only once; the top ten take about 25%. This sample stems from a study of blood T cell repertoires in COVID-19. V dropped 2 bases and J dropped 4 bases, with 12 bases sitting between them. The V gene's germline CDR1 is GTSNPN and CDR2 SVGIG (reference sequence). The CDR3 has 13 amino acids. Source material: peripheral blood. The sequence came from a woman aged 80 or older with active or convalescent COVID-19. The rearrangement links TRBV30 to TRBJ2-7, with D tentatively TRBD2 (6 bases). The CDR3 here is CAWSSGVGYEQYF. DNA of the CDR3: TGTGCCTGGAGTTCGGGAGTAGGGTACGAGCAGTACTTC.